The clone carrying this T cell receptor (beta chain) showed up just a few times. Its antigen is not known. The data were taken from a study of blood T cells in healthy people across ages. The CDR3 contains 15 residues. Germline CDR1 and CDR2: WSHSY and SAAADI. V shed 1 base and J shed 0 bases, with 4 bases lying between them. The second PCR ran about 6 to 12 cycles with a sample-barcoded 5' primer and J-beta primers. From the 5' RACE reads, TCRdb called clonotypes with MiXCR, one entry per CDR3 protein. The repertoire has roughly 1,100,000 distinct CDR3 sequences, about 23% of them found once; the top ten carry less than 0.85%. Study-level points and caveats: Unsorted PBMCs ruled out conclusive naive versus antigen-experienced comparison.

This sample also belongs to another study, concerning T cells of mothers and their children. In that study: Overlap ran slightly, non-significantly higher for related than unrelated mother-child pairs.

The TCR was taken from a girl aged 2-15 years in good health. The V call is TRBV10-2, the J call TRBJ2-6; no reliable D call. Specimen: blood. The CDR3: CASSEWVSGANVLTF. CDR3 DNA: TGCGCCAGCAGTGAGTGGGTCTCTGGGGCCAACGTCCTGACTTTC.